The sample holds one count of the clone carrying this T cell receptor (beta chain). The data were taken from a study of blood T cell repertoires in COVID-19. Study-level information: PBMCs, B-cell-depleted T cells, or T cells provided the cDNA or gDNA that made up the material.

The CDR3 runs 15 residues. Trimming took off 2 bases at V and 1 base at J, with 11 bases between the two ends. Germline V CDR1 and CDR2: LNHDA, SQIVND (reference sequence). How the authors handled the data: Quantification of nucleated cells was approximated via reference gene primer amplification. Profiling relied on immunoSEQ multiplex PCR, and the TCRdb table lists in-frame clones only, not all of them. The DNA was the basis for D and trimming; V, J and clone size are from that table. The repertoire holds fewer than 65,000 clones, around 87% seen once, with 5.5% to 8.5% in the top ten. The sequenced material came from peripheral blood. The receptor was isolated from a man aged 60 to 69 with acute or convalescent COVID-19. The chain has TRBV19 and TRBJ1-1; TRBD1 might be the D (6 bases). The DNA for the CDR3 is TGTGCCAGTAGTATATCGAGGACAGAGAACACTGAAGCTTTCTTT. This gives the protein CASSISRTENTEAFF.